These 20 T cell receptor beta chains originate from one sample sequenced in a study of blood T cell repertoires in COVID-19. TCRdb's copy holds only in-frame clones and misses some; the assay was immunoSEQ multiplex PCR. The table has roughly 140,000 clones, 70% to 90% seen once. Sequencing was carried out using peripheral blood. The receptors were gathered from a man between 70 and 80 years old with acute or convalescent COVID-19.

The chain employs TRBV9 and TRBJ2-5; D possibly corresponds to TRBD1 (5 bases). This CDR3 comprises 12 residues. The V and J ends lost 7 bases and 7 bases respectively, with 14 bases between them. CDR1 and CDR2 from the germline V gene are SGDLS and YYNGEE. CDR3 residues: CASGAGPGTQYF. CDR3 nucleotides: TGTGCCAGCGGGGCAGGACCAGGGACCCAGTACTTC.

This sequence joins TRBV27 and TRBJ2-7; 7 bases map to TRBD2. Trimming cost V 5 bases and J 6 bases; bases outside gene matches: 10. The CDR3 runs to 14 residues. Germline V gives CDR1 MNHEY, CDR2 SMNVEV (reference sequence). The CDR3 spells CASSPSRGGSEQYF. The CDR3 DNA reads as TGTGCCAGCAGTCCTTCTAGGGGCGGGAGCGAGCAGTACTTC.

The chain's CDR3 is CASSHEPGQRYTEAFF. The CDR3 nucleotides are TGCGCCAGCAGCCACGAACCGGGACAGCGATACACTGAAGCTTTCTTT. The J gene is TRBJ1-1, the V gene TRBV4-1; TRBD1 matches 7 bases. CDR1 and CDR2 from the germline V gene are MGHRA and YSYEKL. J was trimmed by 3 bases and V by 3 bases; bases with no gene match: 10. This CDR3 is built from 16 residues.

This CDR3 is CATSDLGTEAFF. For the CDR3, the DNA is TGTGCCACCAGTGATCTAGGCACTGAAGCTTTCTTT. This chain joins TRBV24-1 and TRBJ1-1; D not certain. CDR3 length equals 12 residues. The germline V gene has CDR1 KGHDR and CDR2 SFDVKD. Trimming cost V 3 bases and J 4 bases, with 5 bases left between them.

CDR3 sequence: CASSQVGGGDQPQHF. The CDR3 coding sequence is TGTGCCAGCAGCCAAGTCGGAGGGGGCGATCAGCCCCAGCATTTT. The V gene is TRBV3-1 (or the pseudogene TRBV3-2), the J gene TRBJ1-5, with 7 bases lining up with TRBD1. The J segment lost 5 bases and the V segment lost 1 base, leaving 5 bases of the junction unmatched. Germline loops: CDR1 LGHDT, CDR2 YNNKEL (reference sequence). This CDR3 contains 15 residues.

Details on this clone: The junction departs from the called germline gene at one end, perhaps through a read error. The CDR3 bases are TGTGCTAGCAGCTTAGGCGGGGGGCGAGAGACCCAGTACTTC. Encoded protein: CASSLGGGRETQYF. This chain uses TRBV7-7 with TRBJ2-5, with 8 bases identical to TRBD2. The CDR3 has 14 amino acids. In germline, CDR1 is SSHAT, CDR2 FNYEAQ (reference sequence).

This clone appeared once. Other DNA sequences within the sample encode an identical CDR3. The chain joins TRBV19 to TRBJ2-7; D unresolved. V was trimmed by 3 bases and J by 3 bases, leaving 12 bases between them. Per germline, CDR1 LNHDA and CDR2 SQIVND (reference sequence). The CDR3 has 14 amino acids. The CDR3 is CASSIGLAVYEQYF. The DNA of the CDR3 is TGTGCCAGTAGTATTGGATTAGCTGTCTACGAGCAGTACTTC.

The chain is built from TRBV5-1 and TRBJ2-5, with 8 bases identical to TRBD2. The CDR3 spans 15 residues. Germline CDR1 SGHRS, CDR2 YFSETQ. After removal of 6 bases from V and 5 bases from J, the junction contained 12 bases not matched to a gene. In DNA form, the CDR3 reads TGCGCCAGCACCCTGAGGGGCGGGAGGACGGAGACCCAGTACTTC. Protein sequence: CASTLRGGRTETQYF.

The CDR3 spells CASSFISGGPGGNQPQHF. In DNA form, the CDR3 reads TGTGCCAGCAGTTTTATATCAGGAGGGCCTGGAGGCAATCAGCCCCAGCATTTT. The chain joins TRBV28 to TRBJ1-5; D gene unclear. CDR3 length equals 18 residues. The germline gives CDR1 MDHEN, CDR2 SYDVKM. Trimming took 3 bases from V and 2 from J, leaving 20 bases between them. Drawing the rest from reference TRBV28 and TRBJ1-5, the complete variable domain is DVKVTQSSRYLVKRTGEKVFLECVQDMDHENMFWYRQDPGLGLRLIYFSYDVKMKEKGDIPEGYSVSREKKERFSLILESASTNQTSMYLCASSFISGGPGGNQPQHFGDGTRLSIL.

This sequence joins TRBV6-2 or TRBV6-3 and TRBJ1-4; D call uncertain. Germline loops: CDR1 MNHEY, CDR2 SVGEGT. The V end was cut by 6 bases, the J end by 12 bases, with 23 bases between. The CDR3 runs to 15 residues. CDR3 sequence: CASSTFNKEGSQLFF. In DNA, the CDR3 is TGTGCCAGCAGCACCTTTAACAAGGAGGGAAGCCAACTGTTTTTT.

The rearrangement joins TRBV10-1 to TRBJ2-2; TRBD2 aligns across 7 bases. The CDR3 covers 16 residues. V lost 6 bases to trimming and J lost 2 bases; unmatched junction nucleotides: 9. The germline V gene encodes CDR1 WNHNN and CDR2 SYGVQD (reference sequence). CDR3 bases: TGCGCCAGCAGGACCCCTACTAGCGACAACACCGGGGAGCTGTTTTTT. Encoded protein: CASRTPTSDNTGELFF.

This sequence joins TRBV24-1 and TRBJ2-1; 8 bases map to TRBD1. CDR3 length: 16 amino acids. V dropped 0 bases and J dropped 4; count of bases not matched to a gene: 4. Germline CDR1 and CDR2: KGHDR and SFDVKD. In DNA, the CDR3 is TGTGCCACCAGTGATTTGAGCCAGGGGGCTTACAATGAGCAGTTCTTC. Its translation: CATSDLSQGAYNEQFF.

About this clone itself: In the same sample, other DNA sequences code for this CDR3. The chain recombines TRBV2 with TRBJ2-6; 7 nucleotides line up with TRBD1. The CDR3 totals 14 residues. CDR1 SNHLY and CDR2 FYNNEI come from the germline V gene. Trimming cost V 6 bases and J 1 base; bases outside gene matches: 0. The DNA of the CDR3 is TGTGCCAGCAGACAGGGGTCTGGGGCCAACGTCCTGACTTTC. This sequence encodes CASRQGSGANVLTF.

V usage is TRBV5-6 and J usage is TRBJ2-5; 7 bases line up with TRBD1. Trimming removed 0 bases from V and 1 base from J; junction bases left unmatched: 3. The germline V gene has CDR1 SGHDT and CDR2 YYEEEE. CDR3 length: 15 amino acids. Here the CDR3 reads CASSLGTGPQETQYF. The CDR3 coding sequence is TGTGCCAGCAGCTTGGGGACAGGCCCCCAAGAGACCCAGTACTTC. The variable domain in full, completed from reference TRBV5-6 and TRBJ2-5, reads DAGVTQSPTHLIKTRGQQVTLRCSPKSGHDTVSWYQQALGQGPQFIFQYYEEEERQRGNFPDRFSGHQFPNYSSELNVNALLLGDSALYLCASSLGTGPQETQYFGPGTRLLVL.

The chain carries TRBV7-9 and TRBJ2-7, with 8 positions matching TRBD2. The CDR3 runs to 16 residues. V lost 4 bases, J lost 2 bases, and 10 bases stayed unmatched. Germline loops: CDR1 SEHNR, CDR2 FQNEAQ (reference sequence). Here the CDR3 reads CASSSRGGTRAYEQYF. The DNA for the CDR3 is TGTGCCAGCAGCTCAAGAGGCGGGACTAGGGCCTACGAGCAGTACTTC.

The chain combines TRBV4-3 with TRBJ2-4; 7 nucleotides line up with TRBD1. The V segment lost 0 bases and the J segment 1 base; nucleotides outside the gene matches: 6. CDR3 length: 17 amino acids. Germline CDR1 reads LGHNA; CDR2 reads YSLEER. The CDR3 here is CASSQEHRGNAKNIQYF. The CDR3 nucleotides are TGCGCCAGCAGCCAAGAACACAGGGGAAACGCCAAAAACATTCAGTACTTC.

V and J are TRBV7-2 and TRBJ1-4; D uncertain. The ends were cut back, 5 bases at V and 8 bases at J, with 12 bases in the middle. CDR1 SGHTA and CDR2 FQGNSA come from the germline V gene. There are 13 residues in the CDR3. The CDR3 DNA reads TGTGCCAGCAGCGGGAGACACGCCGAAAAACTGTTTTTT. Translating it yields CASSGRHAEKLFF.

This sequence joins TRBV7-2 and TRBJ2-1; TRBD2 agrees at 8 bases. With 1 base clipped from V and 6 bases from J, the junction kept 5 bases outside the gene matches. The CDR3 totals 15 residues. Germline lookup yields CDR1 SGHTA and CDR2 FQGNSA. CDR3 residues: CASSLGASGFNEQFF. The CDR3 region has the DNA TGTGCCAGCAGCTTAGGCGCTAGCGGGTTCAATGAGCAGTTCTTC.

The V and J genes are TRBV7-8 and TRBJ2-7; weak D call: TRBD2 (5 bases). Trimming cost V 5 bases and J 0 bases, with 14 bases left between them. Looked up from germline, CDR1 is SGHVS and CDR2 is FQNEAQ. The CDR3 has 15 residues. The CDR3 DNA is TGTGCCAGCAGCCCTCTACCCCGGGACTCCTACGAGCAGTACTTC. Its translation is CASSPLPRDSYEQYF.

This sequence joins TRBV19 and TRBJ2-6, with 10 bases fitting TRBD1. The J segment lost 1 base and the V segment lost 1 base, leaving 1 base of the junction unmatched. The germline V gene encodes CDR1 LNHDA and CDR2 SQIVND (reference sequence). This CDR3 comprises 17 residues. The CDR3, as DNA: TGTGCCAGTAGTATAGGGGACAGGGGTTCTGGGGCCAACGTCCTGACTTTC. Its translation is CASSIGDRGSGANVLTF.